The 7 T cell receptor beta chains listed next were all sequenced from one sample in a study of blood T cell repertoires in COVID-19. The assay was immunoSEQ multiplex PCR, and TCRdb's table has in-frame clones only and misses some. There are tens of thousands of clones in the sample; roughly nine tenths occur only once, and 25% to 35% lies in the top ten. The material sequenced was peripheral blood. Source of these receptors: a human donor in a cohort sampled during active COVID-19.

This clone was seen a single time. V is TRBV6-5 and J is TRBJ1-4; perhaps TRBD1 as D (5 bases). The CDR3 is 14 residues long. Per germline, CDR1 MNHEY and CDR2 SVGAGI. V was cut by 6 bases and J by 5 bases, with 13 bases left in between. The chain's CDR3 is CASREWGGNEKLFF. The CDR3 nucleotides read TGTGCCAGCAGGGAGTGGGGGGGAAATGAAAAACTGTTTTTT.

This clone was recorded once. The gene calls are TRBV14 and TRBJ2-7; tentative D call: TRBD2 (6 bases). Germline assignment: CDR1 SGHDN and CDR2 FVKESK. The V end was cut by 8 bases, the J end by 1 base, with 9 bases between. The CDR3 extends over 12 amino acids. This chain's CDR3 is CASRGNSYEQYF. CDR3 nucleotides: TGTGCCAGCCGGGGGAATTCCTACGAGCAGTACTTC. The full variable domain, rest sourced from reference TRBV14 and TRBJ2-7, is EAGVTQFPSHSVIEKGQTVTLRCDPISGHDNLYWYRRVMGKEIKFLLHFVKESKQDESGMPNNRFLAERTGGTYSTLKVQPAELEDSGVYFCASRGNSYEQYFGPGTRLTVT.

This chain links TRBV20-1 with TRBJ1-6; TRBD1 might be the D (5 bases). Deletions cut 3 bases from V and 3 bases from J, with 9 bases between. Per the germline V gene, CDR1 is DFQATT and CDR2 is SNEGSKA (reference sequence). The CDR3 length is 14 residues. The CDR3 protein is CSASGQGYNSPLHF. CDR3 DNA sequence: TGCAGTGCTAGTGGCCAGGGCTATAATTCACCCCTCCACTTT.

The chain uses TRBV5-8 and TRBJ1-6, with D perhaps TRBD1 (6 bases). V lost 0 bases and J lost 7, with 8 bases in between. Germline CDR1 and CDR2: SGHTS and YDEGEE. There are 14 residues in the CDR3. Here the CDR3 DNA reads TGTGCCAGCAGCTTGGTTCAGGGGAATTCACCCCTCCACTTT. It yields the protein CASSLVQGNSPLHF.

This clone was picked up one time. The V call is TRBV10-2, the J call TRBJ2-6, with D maybe TRBD2 (5 bases). Trimming stripped 3 bases from V and 0 bases from J, with 12 bases between. The CDR3 is 17 residues long. Germline CDR1 reads WSHSY; CDR2 reads SAAADI. The CDR3 DNA reads TGCGCCAGCAGTGAAGGGAGTAGCTACTCTGGGGCCAACGTCCTGACTTTC. This translates into CASSEGSSYSGANVLTF.

CDR3 amino acids: CSVKTVYGYTF. CDR3 coding DNA: TGCAGCGTTAAGACAGTCTATGGCTACACCTTC. The gene calls are TRBV29-1 and TRBJ1-2, with D possibly matching TRBD1 (5 bases). The CDR3 spans 11 residues. Germline CDR1 and CDR2: SQVTM and ANQGSEA. The germline V and J ends were trimmed by 5 bases and 4 bases, with 8 bases remaining between them.

This chain connects TRBV9 to TRBJ1-1; D is uncertain. The V and J ends lost 0 bases and 1 base respectively, with 10 bases between them. CDR3 length: 15 amino acids. Germline V gene data show CDR1 as SGDLS and CDR2 as YYNGEE. The CDR3 sequence: CASSVAGQANTEAFF. In nucleotides, the CDR3 is TGTGCCAGCAGCGTAGCTGGCCAGGCGAACACTGAAGCTTTCTTT. Drawing the rest from reference TRBV9 and TRBJ1-1, the complete variable domain is DSGVTQTPKHLITATGQRVTLRCSPRSGDLSVYWYQQSLDQGLQFLIQYYNGEERAKGNILERFSAQQFPDLHSELNLSSLELGDSALYFCASSVAGQANTEAFFGQGTRLTVV.